This T cell receptor beta chain was documented in a study of cytomegalovirus exposure and HLA in healthy donors (dated 2017 in TCRdb). In terms of the full investigation: In an earlier analysis of fewer than 750 of the donors, 276 Gb of sequence data and just under 120 million unique TCR beta sequences from 150 million to 200 million T cells were reported. An early release covering just under 650 HLA-typed donors comprised about 300 gigabases of sequencing data and tens of millions of unique TCR sequences. Of the roughly 400 genotyped donors, more than 75% were placed in the genetic ancestry cluster associated with self-reported Caucasian donors. The study aimed to test whether signatures of past pathogen exposure could be identified by cataloging public T cell receptors. Using immunosequencing, the study profiled T cell repertoires from about 610 subjects and related those repertoires to cytomegalovirus serostatus. Along with the approximately 620-subject first cohort, a separate validation cohort of over a hundred different subjects was used. High-throughput TCR immunosequencing, statistical association of individual TCRs with disease status, and machine learning were combined to predict cytomegalovirus infection status. To study patterns of TCR occurrence, a later analysis re-analyzed previously published TCR beta repertoires from 550 to 800 donors and added high-resolution HLA genotyping. Rather than using new phenotypic data, the later analysis identified candidate immune exposures from TCR beta sequences and from how often those sequences occurred across donors. In an earlier analysis of roughly 600 of the donors, high-throughput TCR beta sequencing was used to judge whether each TCR beta V gene segment behaved as functional or pseudogenic. Donor age, sex, ethnicity and CMV serostatus were compiled alongside the repertoire data. A later genetic analysis took genome-wide SNP genotypes for about 65% of the 666 donors and used that subset as a discovery cohort. All discovery cohort repertoires had been generated on a single sequencing platform. HLA typing covered class I and class II loci at four-digit resolution. The number of typed donors differed by locus: about 620-640 for A, B, C, DRB1 and DQB1; some 500 for DQA1; approximately 600 for DPA1; and some 450 for DPB1. Four or five DR-DQ haplotypes were handled as single units for association and clustering because linkage in the cohort was strong. On average, 235,054 unique TCR beta nucleotide sequences were sequenced per donor among about 400 genotyped donors of the cohort, with roughly 20% of those sequences being non-productive. What the work shows at the level of the full study, not this receptor alone: In an earlier analysis of about 550 of the donors, most TCR beta V segments were observed in productive rearrangements about 87% or about 30% of the time, broadly matching IMGT annotations. The earlier analysis of 587 of the donors excluded 15 to 20 rarely observed V segments, including chromosome 9 orphons, because counts were too low. Most TCR sequences were seen in very few donors, while some public TCRs were found in many individuals. Linkage disequilibrium might explain the correlated functional status among segregating V segments, but an unknown experimental factor could not be excluded. HLA typing was unavailable for some donors at each locus, so association tests used only the typed subset. In the study, around 150 TCR beta chains were listed as associated with cytomegalovirus. A few of the identified cytomegalovirus-associated TCR beta chains were confirmed in vitro to be specific for cytomegalovirus antigens. In a later genetic analysis, a missense DCLRE1C variant was associated with V-gene and J-gene trimming of TCR beta chains, and the association was replicated in an independent cohort. A group of highly shared sequence variants was considered likely to be a technical artifact of the sequencing pipeline. A later genetic analysis reported fewer N-insertions in productive TCRs among donors in an Asian-associated ancestry cluster than the roughly 700-donor mean. A later analysis found that most CMV-associated TCR beta chains appeared HLA-restricted, with HLA associations seemingly driven largely by CMV exposure. Cytomegalovirus status was reported to be diagnosed by the classifier with high specificity and sensitivity in both the original and validation cohorts. The authors suggested that the approach could potentially be generalized to other disease states and immunological phenotypes. In a later analysis, the rate of TCR association differed among HLA loci, with DRB1 alleles having the most associated TCRs and HLA-C alleles having the fewest. In a later analysis, HLA-associated TCR beta chains showed more clonal expansion and lower generation probabilities than non-associated chains that were equally common. In a later analysis, some 18,000 TCR beta sequences were associated with specific HLA alleles at a false discovery rate of 0.05. Some IMGT-functional V segments, including TRBV6-2 and TRBV6-3, could not be distinguished by the 87-base-pair reads and were therefore excluded. For the cohort, immune exposure information was limited to CMV serostatus. A further reported finding was that TCR beta sequences accurately predicted the HLA-A and HLA-B alleles for most subjects in the first cohort. In this cohort, only TCR beta chains were sequenced, and detectable features were limited by the absence of alpha or paired-chain data. Sequencing depth was assumed to be roughly uniform across donors in the presence/absence analyses, though that assumption may not hold. Strong co-occurrence of HLA alleles, especially DR and DQ, made assigning TCR associations to individual alleles difficult. According to a later analysis, parvovirus B19, influenza, CMV and Epstein-Barr virus appeared linked to several top co-occurrence clusters.

The cohort was made up of 666 healthy bone marrow donors. At the time of sampling, every cohort member was nominally healthy, though immune exposures that went unrecorded were likely present. The donor was CMV seropositive and was included in the group of almost 300 seropositive cohort members. A peripheral blood sample was provided by each donor, and peripheral blood mononuclear cells were used for TCR beta sequencing. Genomic DNA was extracted from the blood cell samples with the Qiagen DNeasy Blood Extraction Kit. The library was obtained by the immunoSEQ multiplex PCR assay. A mixture of 60 forward primers for TCR Vbeta segments and 13 reverse primers for TCR Jbeta segments was used in the multiplex PCR. A multiplex PCR assay on genomic DNA amplified the CDR3 region of rearranged TCR beta genes. Amplified TCR beta libraries were sequenced as 87-base-pair reads on the Illumina HiSeq System. For the original study's pipeline: In a later analysis, around 80 million unique TCR beta chains were counted across the approximately 640 repertoires, and roughly 9.9 million of these chains were shared by at least two donors. A nearest-neighbor algorithm error-corrected the raw reads and collapsed the reads into unique sequences, merging closely related sequences to remove PCR and sequencing errors. To assign V, D and J gene segments, CDR3 sequences were aligned to IMGT reference sequences. For a sequence to be retained, at least a six-nucleotide match to both a V gene segment and a J gene segment was required. Rearrangements were called productive when the CDR3 lacked stop codons and stayed in frame with V and J; all others were non-productive. CDR3 was defined by IMGT convention, running from the second conserved V-encoded cysteine to the conserved J-encoded phenylalanine. In an earlier analysis of more than 550 of the donors, sequences lacking an unambiguous match to a single V gene segment were excluded. In an earlier analysis of roughly 500 of the donors, V segments were called functional above 56.7% productive rearrangements and were called segregating when the between-donor standard deviation exceeded 5%. A statistical classification framework was built for diagnosing cytomegalovirus status from the catalog of TCR beta chain sequences. A later analysis assigned V and J genes by comparing TCR nucleotide sequences with IMGT/GENE-DB human TR gene sequences. Using the TCRdist pipeline, a later analysis assigned CDR3 sequences along with most-parsimonious VDJ recombination scenarios. In a later analysis, every TCR beta chain was defined by the combination of its CDR3 amino acid sequence and its V-gene family, and reads without a unique V-gene family were dropped. As a way to deal with suspected cross-contamination and a sequencing artifact, a later analysis dropped 500 to 700 nucleotide sequences that were highly shared and had low generation probability. In a later analysis, a clonal expansion index for each public chain was calculated from normalized within-repertoire ranks of inferred template counts. In a later analysis, generation probabilities were computed with a VDJ recombination model fitted to out-of-frame rearrangements, and the resulting probabilities were checked against IGoR. Hypergeometric tests were used in a later analysis to score TCR-TCR, TCR-HLA and TCR-CMV co-occurrence, with a repertoire-size bias correction applied to the TCR pairs. In a later analysis, false discovery rates were estimated by permuting HLA or CMV assignments 20 times. A later analysis grouped co-occurring TCRs with DBSCAN, adding TCRdist sequence similarity when clustering within HLA-allele-positive subsets. Co-occurrence clustering excluded repertoires with fewer than 30,000 or more than 120,000 public chains, plus five with anomalous nucleotide sharing. Drawn from immuneACCESS, this table holds only the in-frame rearrangements with V and J called that TCRdb kept. Clones are partly lost; checked studies trace under half to an unresolved V gene and leave the rest unexplained. Clone size and the V and J calls come from that table; the DNA yielded D and trimming. The sample includes approximately 160,000 clones, with 70% observed a single time. Roughly 4.5% of the sample is held by the ten biggest clonotypes.

V is pared back by 3 bases and J by 2 bases, with 17 bases lying between the germline termini. Its CDR3 holds 17 amino acids, cysteine through phenylalanine. Just CDR3 DNA is preserved here, 51 bases in frame from base 1. Via the germline V gene, CDR1 is LGHNA and CDR2 YNFKEQ. This clone was counted between two and nine times. Its antigen target is currently unknown. Base qualities are not at hand, and no much larger clone is one base apart. The sequenced material came from PBMCs. The V gene is TRBV4-2 and the J gene is TRBJ1-3; the best D guess is TRBD1, with 6 bases matching. The sequence derives from a man younger than 35 in good health and CMV-seropositive. The CDR3 sequence is CASSQEISGVAGNTIYF. Here is the DNA: TGTGCCAGCAGCCAGGAAATATCAGGGGTCGCTGGAAACACCATATATTTT.